This is a list of T cell receptor beta chains from one sample in a study of cytomegalovirus exposure and HLA in healthy donors. TCRdb's table, derived via immunoSEQ multiplex PCR, lists solely in-frame clones and lacks some. The profile shows over 150,000 clones, around 79% of them singletons. Input material: PBMCs. The receptors were sampled from a woman between 40 and 55 years old in good health and CMV-seropositive. Each CDR3 is given with its conserved first and last residue. Rows may omit the clone size; those that give it use once, few, many or a size class.

v_call,j_call,clone_size,cdr3_aa
TRBV23-1,TRBJ2-7,-,CASSPQGIHEQYF
TRBV7-9,TRBJ1-1,-,CSSCSPTGLRNTEAFF
TRBV4-1,TRBJ2-5,-,CASSQGGNRGETQYF
TRBV6-6,TRBJ2-7,-,CAVGQSYEQYF
TRBV6-5,TRBJ2-7,-,CASSYSGASYEQYF
TRBV14,TRBJ2-6,-,CASRPDTGSGANVLTF
TRBV4-3,TRBJ1-4,-,CASSKRMVGTLNEKLFF
TRBV5-1,TRBJ2-7,-,CASSLFGPGQGRNEQYF
TRBV7-6,TRBJ2-1,-,CASSPGVSGSYNEQFF
TRBV4-3,TRBJ1-2,-,CASSQGTGNRYGYTF
TRBV12-5,TRBJ2-7,-,CASGEWTGFEQYF
TRBV28,TRBJ1-2,-,CASSPVGGGGDGYTF
TRBV19,TRBJ1-5,-,CATDLGVFSNQPQHF
TRBV27,TRBJ2-7,-,CASSAGLAGASSYEQYF
TRBV5-6,TRBJ1-1,few,CASRRTRDTEAFF
TRBV6-5,TRBJ1-4,-,CATHRTGSEKLFF
TRBV5-1,TRBJ2-1,-,CASRNAGTSGRTLHNEQFF
TRBV28,TRBJ2-7,-,CVSSGSYEQYF
TRBV7-6,TRBJ1-5,once,CASSLASGFNQPQHF
TRBV11-2,TRBJ1-2,-,CASSRGQGENGYTF
TRBV30,TRBJ2-5,-,CAWSVRGETQYF
TRBV7-9,TRBJ2-5,-,CASRSGLAGGETQYF
TRBV19,TRBJ1-5,-,CASSTRQLGRPQHF
TRBV6-6,TRBJ2-5,-,CASRLSQGRTETQYF
TRBV27,TRBJ2-5,-,CASSRAEPTGAGTQYF
TRBV7-2,TRBJ2-7,-,CASSLQSFEQYF
TRBV6-5,TRBJ2-3,few,CASSYSGTSGTDTQYF
TRBV6-6,TRBJ2-7,-,CASSLPPGNEQYF
TRBV7-2,TRBJ1-2,-,CASSLEAGDYGYTF
TRBV2,TRBJ2-2,-,CASSSGQGATGELFF
TRBV29-1,TRBJ1-1,-,CSGGGNEAFF
TRBV30,TRBJ1-6,-,CAWSARAQTSSYNSPLHF
TRBV5-4,TRBJ2-5,few,CASSLANVGRETQYF
TRBV4-3,TRBJ1-2,few,CASSGGRLNYGYTF
TRBV2,TRBJ1-5,-,CASSEGTGSPQPQHF
TRBV5-6,-,-,CASSSYYEQYF
TRBV28,TRBJ1-3,-,CASSTPGSARGNTIYF
TRBV7-8,TRBJ1-1,-,CASSWTGGMNTEAFF
TRBV10-1,TRBJ2-7,-,CASSLDWNYEQYF
TRBV6-5,TRBJ1-1,-,CASGGQQNTEAFF
TRBV19,TRBJ1-4,-,CASTKTTRQGVGEKLFF